The T cell receptor (beta chain) under discussion was sequenced for a study of neurological immune-mediated disorders (dated by TCRdb to between 2018 and 2021). Some background on the complete study: Among the roughly 34 multiple sclerosis patients, relapsing-remitting MS accounted for approximately 31 and secondary progressive MS accounted for 3. The study compared peripheral blood TCR-beta repertoires of HTLV-I-associated myelopathy (HAM/TSP) patients, multiple sclerosis patients and healthy controls using UMI-based sequencing. Longitudinal samples, technical triplicates and paired sorted CD4+ and CD8+ T-cell subsets, alongside PBMC samples, were included among the approximately 110 TCR-beta libraries. The cohort included 60 to 75 subjects: 14 with HAM/TSP, roughly 35 with multiple sclerosis, and 20 healthy controls. Results the study describes overall, beyond this receptor: No identical CDR3 amino acid sequences were shared among expanded clones across subjects, suggesting private TCR-beta repertoires in all groups. The MS cluster showed no association with clinical or MRI features, and the authors stated that larger cohorts are needed. In a phylogenetic analysis, the repertoires of 18 out of 34 MS patients fell into a single cluster of related CDR3 sequences, pointing to a possible signature at the repertoire level. The highest TCR clonal expansion was observed in HAM/TSP patients, whereas the lowest was observed in MS patients, even when compared with healthy controls.

cDNA was synthesized by template-switch 5'RACE using a primer carrying a 10-nucleotide random unique molecular identifier by which each TCR transcript was tagged. Every sequencing run yielded over 190 million TCR-beta sequences covering 15-18 subjects. The RNeasy kit was used for extraction of total RNA. Using the KAPA Real-time Library Amplification kit, TCR-beta VDJ regions were amplified with primers for the TCR constant region and the 5'RACE anchor. A first PCR added sample indexes and Illumina adaptors, after which a second PCR increased the library yield. After Ampure bead purification, the TCR product of roughly 650 bp was size-selected on a 2% E-gel SizeSelection system. Before pooling, library quality was checked on a Bioanalyzer, concentration was measured with Qubit, and libraries were quantified with the Kapa Library Quantification kit. Paired-end 2 x 150 bp sequencing of the libraries was performed on an Illumina HiSeq 2500. To increase sequence diversity, roughly 24-32% phiX was spiked into each library pool. The original methods were these. Quality-filtered reads were processed with the UMI-based MiGEC pipeline, and over 90% of raw TCR sequences were removed by the MiGEC pipeline during error correction. IMGT germline references were used for alignment of VDJ genes, and clonotypes were defined by a unique CDR3 amino acid sequence together with V-J genes. Clonal expansion, Shannon diversity and CDR3 relatedness (CalcPairwiseDistances, ClusterSamples) were evaluated with VDJtools, and phylogenetic trees were built with CLCbio workbench. Clones with at least 8 unique UMIs were defined as expanded, with this threshold being based on coefficient-of-variation modelling across technical triplicates. Through fastp at Q25 and MiXCR, TCRdb rebuilt clones from the public reads, retaining in-frame beta chains. Identical CDR3 protein sequences are pooled into one entry, listed with their most common genes and DNA. Clone size and V and J calls follow TCRdb, not the original study. The sample has 70,000 or so distinct CDR3 sequences on record, less than 5.5% of them singletons. Of the sample, about 2.7% falls within the top ten clones.

As regards this clonotype: This clone's antigen is unknown. Qualities for individual bases were not recorded, and no much larger clone is one base off.

CDR1 LNHDA and CDR2 SQIVND were looked up in the germline V gene (reference sequence). V trim: 8 bases; J trim: 2 bases; unmatched bases: 4. The CDR3, from cysteine to phenylalanine, totals 14 residues. Only CDR3 DNA is held: 42 bases, read in frame from base 1. For the unsorted PBMC libraries, 2 million PBMCs were stored in RNAlater at -80 degrees C until RNA extraction and were used to generate the libraries. The multiple sclerosis patients were enrolled in a US clinical protocol that evaluated disease progression with magnetic resonance imaging. Peripheral blood was subjected to Ficoll-Hypaque density gradient centrifugation to isolate PBMCs, which were then cryopreserved in liquid nitrogen.

This clonotype originated in a woman aged 30 to 39 with multiple sclerosis. The sequence joins TRBV19 to TRBJ2-7, with 12 central nucleotides matching TRBD2. Sequencing was performed on PBMCs. The DNA sequence is TGTGCCAGTCGGCGGACTAGCGGGGCCTACGAGCAGTACTTC. This gives the protein CASRRTSGAYEQYF.